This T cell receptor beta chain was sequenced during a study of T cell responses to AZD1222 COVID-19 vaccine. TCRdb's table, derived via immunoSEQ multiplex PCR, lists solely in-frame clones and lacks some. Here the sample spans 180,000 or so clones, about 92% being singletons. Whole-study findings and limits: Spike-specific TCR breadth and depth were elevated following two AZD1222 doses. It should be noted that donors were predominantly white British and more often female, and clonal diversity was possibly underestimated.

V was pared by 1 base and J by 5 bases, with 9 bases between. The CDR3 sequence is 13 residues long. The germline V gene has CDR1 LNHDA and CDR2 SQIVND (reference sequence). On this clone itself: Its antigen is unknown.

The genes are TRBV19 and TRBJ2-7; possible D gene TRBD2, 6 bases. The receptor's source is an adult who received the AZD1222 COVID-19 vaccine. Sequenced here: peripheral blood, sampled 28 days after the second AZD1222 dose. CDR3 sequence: CASSIGPGDEQYF. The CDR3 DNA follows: TGTGCCAGTAGTATAGGGCCGGGGGACGAGCAGTACTTC.